This T cell receptor beta chain was captured in a study of neoadjuvant nivolumab and ipilimumab in lung cancer. Only in-frame clones appear in the TCRdb table, and some are missing; sequencing was by immunoSEQ multiplex PCR. The sample lists more than 25,000 clones, approximately 85% seen once, with about 9% in the top ten. Per germline, CDR1 SGDLS and CDR2 YYNGEE. The CDR3 totals 16 residues. Unmatched junction bases numbered 5, after V lost 0 bases and J lost 2 bases. The genes are TRBV9 and TRBJ2-1; 7 nucleotides line up with TRBD2. The origin of this receptor is an adult with non-small cell lung cancer. The specimen comprised tumor tissue, sampled after neoadjuvant nivolumab, alone or with ipilimumab, at or shortly before surgery. CDR3 coding DNA: TGTGCCAGCAGCGTAGAAGGCGGGAGAACCTACAATGAGCAGTTCTTC. It is translated as CASSVEGGRTYNEQFF. The variable domain in full, with the rest retrieved from reference TRBV9 and TRBJ2-1, is DSGVTQTPKHLITATGQRVTLRCSPRSGDLSVYWYQQSLDQGLQFLIQYYNGEERAKGNILERFSAQQFPDLHSELNLSSLELGDSALYFCASSVEGGRTYNEQFFGPGTRLTVL.